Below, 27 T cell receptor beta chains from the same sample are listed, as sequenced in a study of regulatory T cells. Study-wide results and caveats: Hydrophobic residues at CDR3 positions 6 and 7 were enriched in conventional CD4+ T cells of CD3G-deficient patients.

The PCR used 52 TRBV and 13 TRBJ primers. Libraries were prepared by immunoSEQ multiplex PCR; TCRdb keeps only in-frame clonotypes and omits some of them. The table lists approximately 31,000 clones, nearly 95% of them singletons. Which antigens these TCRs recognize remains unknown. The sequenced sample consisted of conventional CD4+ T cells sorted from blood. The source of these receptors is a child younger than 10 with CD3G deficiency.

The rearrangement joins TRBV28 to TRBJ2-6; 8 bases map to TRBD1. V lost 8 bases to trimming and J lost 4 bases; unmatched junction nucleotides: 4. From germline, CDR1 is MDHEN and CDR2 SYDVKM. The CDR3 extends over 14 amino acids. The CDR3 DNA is TGTGCCAGCGGGCGGACAGGGGGGGCCAACGTCCTGACTTTC. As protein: CASGRTGGANVLTF.

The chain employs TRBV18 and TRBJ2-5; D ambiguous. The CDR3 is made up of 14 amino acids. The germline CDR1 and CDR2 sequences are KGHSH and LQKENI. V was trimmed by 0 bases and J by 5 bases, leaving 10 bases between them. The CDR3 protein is CASSPPSPRETQYF. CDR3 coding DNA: TGTGCCAGCTCACCACCGAGTCCGAGGGAGACCCAGTACTTC. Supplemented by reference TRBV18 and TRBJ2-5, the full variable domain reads NAGVMQNPRHLVRRRGQEARLRCSPMKGHSHVYWYRQLPEEGLKFMVYLQKENIIDESGMPKERFSAEFPKEGPSILRIQQVVRGDSAAYFCASSPPSPRETQYFGPGTRLLVL.

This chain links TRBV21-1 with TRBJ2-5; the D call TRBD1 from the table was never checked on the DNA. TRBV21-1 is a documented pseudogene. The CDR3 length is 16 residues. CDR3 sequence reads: CASSHGQGESQETQYF. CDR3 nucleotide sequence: TGTGCCAGCAGCCACGGACAGGGGGAAAGCCAAGAGACCCAGTACTTC.

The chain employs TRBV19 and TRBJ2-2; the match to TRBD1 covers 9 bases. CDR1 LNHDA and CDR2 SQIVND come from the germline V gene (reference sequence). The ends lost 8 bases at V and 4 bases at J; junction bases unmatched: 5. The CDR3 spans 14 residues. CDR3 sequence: CASQQTGGTGELFF. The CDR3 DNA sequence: TGTGCCAGTCAGCAGACAGGGGGCACCGGGGAGCTGTTTTTT.

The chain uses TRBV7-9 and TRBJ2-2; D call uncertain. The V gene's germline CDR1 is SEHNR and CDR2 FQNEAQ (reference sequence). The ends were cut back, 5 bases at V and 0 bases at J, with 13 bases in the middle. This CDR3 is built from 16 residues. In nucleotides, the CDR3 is TGTGCCAGCAGCAGAGAAGGGTCGGCGAACACCGGGGAGCTGTTTTTT. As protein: CASSREGSANTGELFF.

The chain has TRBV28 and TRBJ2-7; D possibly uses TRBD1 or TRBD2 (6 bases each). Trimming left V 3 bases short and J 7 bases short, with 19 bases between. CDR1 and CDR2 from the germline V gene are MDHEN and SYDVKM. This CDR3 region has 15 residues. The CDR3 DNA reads TGTGCCAGCAGTTTTTTTGGCTTCCGGAGGGGGGAGCAGTACTTC. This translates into CASSFFGFRRGEQYF. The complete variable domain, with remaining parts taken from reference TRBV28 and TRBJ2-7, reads DVKVTQSSRYLVKRTGEKVFLECVQDMDHENMFWYRQDPGLGLRLIYFSYDVKMKEKGDIPEGYSVSREKKERFSLILESASTNQTSMYLCASSFFGFRRGEQYFGPGTRLTVT.

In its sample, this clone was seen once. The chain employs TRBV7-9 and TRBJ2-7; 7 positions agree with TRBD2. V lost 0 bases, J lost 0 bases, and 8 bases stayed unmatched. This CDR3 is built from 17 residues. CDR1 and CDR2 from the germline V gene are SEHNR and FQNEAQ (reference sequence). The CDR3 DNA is TGTGCCAGCAGCTTAGCTAGCGGGTCCCCCAGCTCCTACGAGCAGTACTTC. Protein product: CASSLASGSPSSYEQYF.

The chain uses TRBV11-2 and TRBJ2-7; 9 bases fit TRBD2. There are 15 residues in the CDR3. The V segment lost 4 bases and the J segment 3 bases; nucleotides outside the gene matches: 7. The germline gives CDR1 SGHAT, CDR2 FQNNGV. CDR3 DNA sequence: TGTGCCAGCAGCTCGTCCGGGACTAGCAACTACGAGCAGTACTTC. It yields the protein CASSSSGTSNYEQYF.

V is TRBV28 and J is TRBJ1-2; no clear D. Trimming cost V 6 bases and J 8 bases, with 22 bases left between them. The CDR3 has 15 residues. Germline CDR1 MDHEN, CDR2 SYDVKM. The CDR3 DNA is TGTGCCAGCAGCCTAACCCGGCCGGGCCTCGGAGGCTACACCTTC. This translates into CASSLTRPGLGGYTF.

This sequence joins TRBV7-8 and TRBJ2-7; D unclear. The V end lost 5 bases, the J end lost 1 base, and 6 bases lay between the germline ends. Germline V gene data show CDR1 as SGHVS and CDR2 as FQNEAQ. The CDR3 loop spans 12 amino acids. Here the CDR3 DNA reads TGTGCCAGCAGCCATGGGTCCTACGAGCAGTACTTC. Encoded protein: CASSHGSYEQYF.

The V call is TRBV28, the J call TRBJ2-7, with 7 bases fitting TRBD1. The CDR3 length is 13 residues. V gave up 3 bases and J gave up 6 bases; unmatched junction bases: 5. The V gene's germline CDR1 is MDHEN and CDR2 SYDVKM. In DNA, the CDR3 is TGTGCCAGCAGTTTGGGACAGACCCCCGAGCAGTACTTC. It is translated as CASSLGQTPEQYF.

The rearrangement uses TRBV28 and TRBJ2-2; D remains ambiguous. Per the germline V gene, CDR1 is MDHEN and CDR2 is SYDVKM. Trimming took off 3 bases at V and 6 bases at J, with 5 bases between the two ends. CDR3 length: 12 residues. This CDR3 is CASSLGPGELFF. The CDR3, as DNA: TGTGCCAGCAGTTTGGGTCCCGGGGAGCTGTTTTTT.

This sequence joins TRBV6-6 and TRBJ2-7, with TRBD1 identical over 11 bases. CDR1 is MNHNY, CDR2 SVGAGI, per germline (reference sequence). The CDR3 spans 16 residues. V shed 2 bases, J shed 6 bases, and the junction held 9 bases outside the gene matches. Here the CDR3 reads CASSYPQGTGGLEQYF. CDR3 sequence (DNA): TGTGCCAGCAGTTACCCACAGGGGACAGGGGGGCTCGAGCAGTACTTC.

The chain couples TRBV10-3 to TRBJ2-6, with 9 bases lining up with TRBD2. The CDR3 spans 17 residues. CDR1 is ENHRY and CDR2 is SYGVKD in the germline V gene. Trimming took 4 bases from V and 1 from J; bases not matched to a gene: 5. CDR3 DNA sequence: TGTGCCATCAGTGCTAGGCTAGCGGGATCTGGGGCCAACGTCCTGACTTTC. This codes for CAISARLAGSGANVLTF.

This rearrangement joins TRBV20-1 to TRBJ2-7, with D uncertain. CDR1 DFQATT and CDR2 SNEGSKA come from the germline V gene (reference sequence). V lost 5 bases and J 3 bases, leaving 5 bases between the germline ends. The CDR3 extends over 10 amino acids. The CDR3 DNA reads TGCAGTGCTCCCTTCTACGAGCAGTACTTC. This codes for CSAPFYEQYF.

The CDR3 region is CASSWGNNQPQHF. As DNA, the CDR3 is TGTGCCAGCAGCTGGGGCAACAATCAGCCCCAGCATTTT. This chain joins TRBV28 and TRBJ1-5; D possibly corresponds to TRBD1 (5 bases). Looked up from germline, CDR1 is MDHEN and CDR2 is SYDVKM. The germline V and J ends were trimmed by 6 bases and 3 bases, with 9 bases remaining between them. This CDR3 has 13 residues.

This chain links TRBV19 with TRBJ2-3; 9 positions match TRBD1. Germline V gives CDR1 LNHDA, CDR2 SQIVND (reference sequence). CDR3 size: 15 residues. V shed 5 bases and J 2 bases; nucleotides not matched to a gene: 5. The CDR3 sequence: CASSATQGATDTQYF. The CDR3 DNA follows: TGTGCCAGTAGTGCCACACAGGGGGCCACAGATACGCAGTATTTT.

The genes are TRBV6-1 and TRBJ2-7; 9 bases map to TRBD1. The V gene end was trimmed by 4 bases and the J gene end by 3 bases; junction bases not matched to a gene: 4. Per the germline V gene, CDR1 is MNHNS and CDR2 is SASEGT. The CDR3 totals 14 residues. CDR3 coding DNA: TGTGCCAGCAGTGCTTCGACAGGGGGCTACGAGCAGTACTTC. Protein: CASSASTGGYEQYF.

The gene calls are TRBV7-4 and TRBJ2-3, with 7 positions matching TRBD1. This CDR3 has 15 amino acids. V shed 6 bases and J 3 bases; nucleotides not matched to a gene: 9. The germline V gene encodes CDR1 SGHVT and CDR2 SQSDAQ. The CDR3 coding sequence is TGTGCCAGCAGTTCGGACAGGAACCCGACAGATACGCAGTATTTT. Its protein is CASSSDRNPTDTQYF.

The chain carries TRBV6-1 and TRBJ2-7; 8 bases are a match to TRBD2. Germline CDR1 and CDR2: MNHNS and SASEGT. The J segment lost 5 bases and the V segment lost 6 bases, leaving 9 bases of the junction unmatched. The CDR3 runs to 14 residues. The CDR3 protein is CASSPLRRGDEQYF. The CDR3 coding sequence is TGTGCCAGCAGCCCCCTCCGGCGGGGGGACGAGCAGTACTTC.

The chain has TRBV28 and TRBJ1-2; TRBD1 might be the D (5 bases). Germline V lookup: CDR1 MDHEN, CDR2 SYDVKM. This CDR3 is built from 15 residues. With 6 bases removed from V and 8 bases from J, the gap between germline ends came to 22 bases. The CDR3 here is CASRPQQTGVYGYTF. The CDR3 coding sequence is TGTGCCAGCAGACCCCAACAAACAGGAGTCTACGGCTACACCTTC.

The CDR3 DNA follows: TGTGCCAGCAGTTACTCGGACAGGGAGAACACTGAAGCTTTCTTT. It yields the protein CASSYSDRENTEAFF. This sequence joins TRBV28 and TRBJ1-1, with 8 nucleotides matching TRBD1. Trimming took 4 bases from V and 1 from J; bases not matched to a gene: 5. CDR3 length: 15 amino acids. CDR1 and CDR2 from the germline V gene are MDHEN and SYDVKM.

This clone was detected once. The CDR3 DNA follows: TGTGCCAGCAGTGCCCTAGCGGGAGGGCGAGGGACCGGGGAGCTGTTTTTT. Protein: CASSALAGGRGTGELFF. This chain uses TRBV6-1 with TRBJ2-2; the match to TRBD2 covers 12 bases. Per the germline V gene, CDR1 is MNHNS and CDR2 is SASEGT. Losses at the gene ends were 4 bases for V and 5 bases for J; bases not matched to a gene: 8. The CDR3 has 17 amino acids.

As DNA, the CDR3 is TGTGCCAGCAGTAAACCCAGGCGGGAGGGAGGGAATGAGCAGTTCTTC. This codes for CASSKPRREGGNEQFF. The genes are TRBV28 and TRBJ2-1; 9 bases are shared with TRBD2. CDR1 is MDHEN and CDR2 is SYDVKM in the germline V gene. This CDR3 region has 16 residues. Germline trimming cut 5 bases from V and 7 bases from J; bases unmatched to any gene: 12.

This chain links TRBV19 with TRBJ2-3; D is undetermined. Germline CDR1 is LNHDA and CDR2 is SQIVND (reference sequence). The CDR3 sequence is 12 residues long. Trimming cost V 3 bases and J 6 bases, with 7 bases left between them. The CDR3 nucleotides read TGTGCCAGTAGTATCAAAGGGGATACGCAGTATTTT. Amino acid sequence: CASSIKGDTQYF.

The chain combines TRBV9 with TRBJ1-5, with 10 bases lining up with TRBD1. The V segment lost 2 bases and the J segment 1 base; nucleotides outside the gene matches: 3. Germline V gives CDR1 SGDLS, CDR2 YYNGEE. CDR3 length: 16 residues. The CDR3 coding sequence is TGTGCCAGCAGCGTCCGGGACAGGGGCAGCAATCAGCCCCAGCATTTT. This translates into CASSVRDRGSNQPQHF.

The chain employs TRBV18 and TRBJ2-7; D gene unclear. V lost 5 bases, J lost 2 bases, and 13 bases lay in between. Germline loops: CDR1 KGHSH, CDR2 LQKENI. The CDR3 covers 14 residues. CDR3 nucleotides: TGTGCCAGCTCAACTCGGCACCCCCCCTACGAGCAGTACTTC. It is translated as CASSTRHPPYEQYF. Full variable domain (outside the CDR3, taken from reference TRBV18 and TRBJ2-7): NAGVMQNPRHLVRRRGQEARLRCSPMKGHSHVYWYRQLPEEGLKFMVYLQKENIIDESGMPKERFSAEFPKEGPSILRIQQVVRGDSAAYFCASSTRHPPYEQYFGPGTRLTVT.